The 19 T cell receptor beta chains below all came from one sample that was sequenced in a study of blood T cell repertoires in COVID-19. This table comes from immunoSEQ multiplex PCR, and its TCRdb copy is limited to in-frame clones, with some not included. The sample shows some 250,000 clones, roughly 84% of them seen only once. Material for sequencing was peripheral blood. The receptors shown here come from a man in his fifties or sixties with acute or convalescent COVID-19.

This chain joins TRBV2 and TRBJ2-3; maybe TRBD2 (5 bases). The CDR3 is made up of 12 amino acids. The V and J ends lost 2 bases and 7 bases respectively, with 7 bases between them. The germline V gene encodes CDR1 SNHLY and CDR2 FYNNEI. The CDR3 DNA reads TGTGCCAGCAGTGAATTAGCGCATACGCAGTATTTT. Its translation: CASSELAHTQYF. Together with reference TRBV2 and TRBJ2-3, the CDR3 gives the full variable domain: EPEVTQTPSHQVTQMGQEVILRCVPISNHLYFYWYRQILGQKVEFLVSFYNNEISEKSEIFDDQFSVERPDGSNFTLKIRSTKLEDSAMYFCASSELAHTQYFGPGTRLTVL.

This sequence joins TRBV19 and TRBJ1-5; possible D gene TRBD1, 5 bases. CDR1 is LNHDA, CDR2 SQIVND, per germline (reference sequence). The CDR3 totals 16 residues. Trimming shortened V by 7 bases and J by 1 base, and 17 bases separated the two germline ends. The CDR3 loop is CASNSRVAVSNQPQHF. The CDR3 DNA reads as TGTGCCAGTAATTCCAGGGTCGCCGTCAGCAATCAGCCCCAGCATTTT.

This clone was counted a few times. The rearrangement links TRBV7-8 to TRBJ1-2, with D unclear. CDR1 and CDR2 from the germline V gene are SGHVS and FQNEAQ. V gave up 2 bases and J gave up 4 bases, with 11 bases separating them. The CDR3 consists of 14 residues. The CDR3: CASSLRDGFYGYTF. The CDR3 nucleotides are TGTGCCAGCAGCTTAAGAGACGGGTTCTATGGCTACACCTTC.

The chain uses TRBV2 and TRBJ1-2; 7 positions agree with TRBD1. The CDR3 contains 14 residues. Trimming removed 6 bases from V and 2 bases from J; junction bases left unmatched: 6. From germline, CDR1 is SNHLY and CDR2 FYNNEI. The chain's CDR3 is CASRTDRLNYGYTF. CDR3 sequence (DNA): TGTGCCAGCAGAACGGACAGGCTGAACTATGGCTACACCTTC.

V and J are TRBV3-1 (or the pseudogene TRBV3-2) and TRBJ2-2, with TRBD2 matching over 7 bases. Germline V gives CDR1 LGHDT, CDR2 YNNKEL (reference sequence). CDR3 length: 16 amino acids. The J segment lost 5 bases and the V segment lost 4 bases, leaving 10 bases of the junction unmatched. This chain's CDR3 is CASSLRGGSRTGELFF. In DNA form, the CDR3 reads TGTGCCAGCAGCCTGAGGGGCGGGAGCAGGACCGGGGAGCTGTTTTTT.

The V gene is TRBV25-1, the J gene TRBJ2-1; the match to TRBD1 covers 9 bases. The germline CDR1 and CDR2 sequences are MGHDK and SYGVNS. Trimming took 7 bases from V and 14 from J; bases not matched to a gene: 9. This CDR3 has 12 residues. CDR3 sequence: CASNFGQGREFF. CDR3 in DNA: TGTGCCAGCAACTTTGGACAGGGGCGAGAGTTCTTC.

The J gene is TRBJ2-1, the V gene TRBV27; possibly TRBD2 for D (6 bases). The V and J ends lost 7 bases and 4 bases respectively, with 14 bases between them. The CDR3 totals 14 residues. Germline V gives CDR1 MNHEY, CDR2 SMNVEV (reference sequence). CDR3 DNA sequence: TGTGCCAGCACGGTTTTGGGGGGATACAATGAGCAGTTCTTC. Its translation is CASTVLGGYNEQFF.

This clone has only one observation. This chain connects TRBV7-8 to TRBJ1-5; 8 positions match TRBD1. The CDR3 extends over 14 amino acids. Germline values: CDR1 SGHVS, CDR2 FQNEAQ. V lost 1 base, J lost 8 bases, and 4 bases stayed unmatched. DNA for the CDR3: TGTGCCAGCAGCTTAGGTGACAGGGGAAAGCCCCAGCATTTT. Translated: CASSLGDRGKPQHF.

The chain couples TRBV7-2 to TRBJ1-3; possibly TRBD1 for D (6 bases). CDR1 and CDR2 (germline): SGHTA, FQGNSA. Trimming removed 4 bases at V and 0 bases at J, with 13 bases between. This CDR3 has 16 residues. The CDR3 DNA follows: TGTGCCAGCAGCTGGGGACACCAGAGCTCTGGAAACACCATATATTTT. Translating gives CASSWGHQSSGNTIYF.

This chain links TRBV27 with TRBJ1-6; 7 nucleotides align to TRBD1. The CDR3 consists of 12 residues. Germline V lookup: CDR1 MNHEY, CDR2 SMNVEV (reference sequence). V was clipped by 8 bases and J by 13 bases; unmatched bases: 8. CDR3 in amino acids: CASRTGDGPLHF. The CDR3 DNA reads TGTGCCAGCCGCACAGGGGATGGGCCCCTCCACTTT.

The genes are TRBV7-9 and TRBJ1-2, with 9 bases that match TRBD1. The CDR3 is 15 amino acids. The germline V gene encodes CDR1 SEHNR and CDR2 FQNEAQ (reference sequence). J gave up 6 bases and V 5 bases, and 10 bases lay outside the gene matches. This CDR3 reads CASSRLLTGGHGYTF. CDR3 nucleotides: TGTGCCAGCAGCAGACTACTTACAGGGGGCCATGGCTACACCTTC.

The rearrangement uses TRBV29-1 and TRBJ2-7; TRBD2 aligns across 11 bases. CDR1 SQVTM and CDR2 ANQGSEA come from the germline V gene. The V segment lost 7 bases and the J segment 6 bases; nucleotides outside the gene matches: 11. CDR3 length: 14 residues. CDR3 coding DNA: TGCAGCGCGAGCGCCGGGACTAGCGGATTCGAGCAGTACTTC. Translating it yields CSASAGTSGFEQYF.

The chain couples TRBV18 to TRBJ1-2; TRBD1 aligns across 9 bases. With 6 bases clipped from V and 5 bases from J, the junction kept 10 bases outside the gene matches. The CDR3 sequence is 15 residues long. In germline, CDR1 is KGHSH, CDR2 LQKENI. The CDR3 DNA follows: TGTGCCAGCTCTCCAACGGGACAGGGCTCTTATGGCTACACCTTC. It specifies CASSPTGQGSYGYTF.

The V gene is TRBV20-1, the J gene TRBJ2-1; perhaps TRBD2 as D (6 bases). The CDR3 contains 11 residues. Per the germline V gene, CDR1 is DFQATT and CDR2 is SNEGSKA (reference sequence). Between the trimmed V and J ends, which lost 6 bases and 7 bases, there was a span of 10 bases. The chain's CDR3 is CSAGDSNEQFF. The DNA for the CDR3 is TGCAGTGCCGGGGACTCGAATGAGCAGTTCTTC.

DNA for the CDR3: TGTGCCAGCAGTCCTGGCGGCAGACTGAACACTGAAGCTTTCTTT. Translation gives CASSPGGRLNTEAFF. V gene TRBV7-2 combines with J gene TRBJ1-1; the D is unclear. Germline lookup yields CDR1 SGHTA and CDR2 FQGNSA. This CDR3 is built from 15 residues. V dropped 6 bases and J dropped 0 bases, with 14 bases sitting between them.

This clone was counted once. The rearrangement links TRBV19 to TRBJ2-2; TRBD1 aligns across 9 bases. V trimming: 5 bases; J trimming: 5 bases; junction bases outside the gene matches: 6. Germline V lookup: CDR1 LNHDA, CDR2 SQIVND (reference sequence). CDR3 size: 15 residues. This CDR3 reads CASSRTGVFTGELFF. CDR3 bases: TGTGCCAGTAGTCGGACAGGGGTTTTTACCGGGGAGCTGTTTTTT.

V and J are TRBV7-2 and TRBJ2-5; 8 positions agree with TRBD1. The CDR3 covers 14 residues. The germline gives CDR1 SGHTA, CDR2 FQGNSA. V trimming: 6 bases; J trimming: 4 bases; junction bases outside the gene matches: 7. In DNA, the CDR3 is TGTGCCAGCAGATCAACCAGGGGGCGAGAGACCCAGTACTTC. Translated, it gives CASRSTRGRETQYF.

The chain combines TRBV5-6 with TRBJ2-1, with D perhaps matching TRBD2 (6 bases). The germline CDR1 and CDR2 sequences are SGHDT and YYEEEE. V was shortened by 4 bases and J by 7 bases, with 12 bases between the two germline ends. The CDR3 extends over 13 amino acids. CDR3 DNA: TGTGCCAGCAGCGGAGGGGTTAATAATGAGCAGTTCTTC. It is translated as CASSGGVNNEQFF.

The CDR3 DNA sequence: TGTGCCAGCAGCCAAGGACCGGGACTAGCCTACGAGCAGTACTTC. As protein: CASSQGPGLAYEQYF. V is TRBV3-1 (or the pseudogene TRBV3-2) and J is TRBJ2-7; TRBD2 agrees at 8 bases. The germline gives CDR1 LGHDT, CDR2 YNNKEL (reference sequence). With 1 base clipped from V and 2 bases from J, the junction kept 4 bases outside the gene matches. This CDR3 contains 15 residues.